A selection of T cell receptor beta chains follows, all from one sample in a study of T cells after yellow fever vaccination. Each CDR3 protein gets one entry after TCRdb re-called the 5' RACE reads with MiXCR. Of about 73,000 distinct CDR3 sequences listed, approximately 7.5% were seen once; the top ten hold roughly two fifths. This sample comprised CD8+ T cells sorted from PBMCs, obtained on the day of the yellow fever booster vaccination. The receptors derive from a man in his thirties or forties who received the YFV17D yellow fever vaccine. Both conserved end residues are part of each CDR3. D genes are given only for firm matches. Clone size appears in some rows only: once, few, many, or a class for an expanded clone.

clone_size j_call v_call d_call cdr3_aa cdr3_nt
few TRBJ2-7 TRBV11-2 TRBD1 CASRSGQVSSYEQYF TGTGCCAGCAGGTCGGGACAGGTTAGCTCCTACGAGCAGTACTTC
many TRBJ2-7 TRBV5-1 TRBD2 CASSSGELAGLVDEQYF TGCGCCAGCAGCTCCGGTGAACTAGCCGGACTAGTCGACGAGCAGTACTTC
- TRBJ2-2 TRBV20-1 - CSARQTTDTGELFF TGCAGTGCTAGACAGACAACCGACACCGGGGAGCTGTTTTTT
- TRBJ2-7 TRBV7-8 - CASSLDGWGQSYEQYF TGTGCCAGCAGCTTAGATGGCTGGGGGCAGTCCTACGAGCAGTACTTC
- TRBJ2-3 TRBV14 TRBD2 CASSPWTSDTDTQYF TGTGCCAGCAGCCCCTGGACTAGCGACACAGATACGCAGTATTTT
many TRBJ2-7 TRBV5-1 TRBD1 CASSAYQGQAMYEQYF TGCGCCAGCAGCGCCTACCAAGGACAGGCAATGTACGAGCAGTACTTC
- TRBJ2-1 TRBV11-2 - CASTSLALSGVTGEQFF TGTGCCAGCACCTCCCTTGCCCTATCGGGAGTGACTGGTGAGCAGTTCTTC
few TRBJ2-2 TRBV20-1 - CSARDLSGTNTGELFF TGCAGTGCTAGAGATCTCAGCGGTACGAACACCGGGGAGCTGTTTTTT
few TRBJ2-1 TRBV3-1 TRBD2 CASSQGPGLAEGNEQFF TGTGCCAGCAGCCAAGGTCCGGGACTAGCGGAAGGGAATGAGCAGTTCTTC
few TRBJ1-2 TRBV29-1 TRBD1 CSVEDLGTGGWRGYTF TGCAGCGTTGAAGATCTCGGGACAGGGGGCTGGCGGGGCTACACCTTC
- TRBJ2-7 TRBV4-3 - CASSQDFPRTVQEFSYEQYF TGCGCCAGCAGCCAAGATTTCCCAAGGACGGTCCAGGAATTTTCCTACGAGCAGTACTTC
many TRBJ2-1 TRBV27 TRBD2 CASRLAGGRNEQFF TGTGCCAGCAGACTAGCGGGAGGGAGGAATGAGCAGTTCTTC
few TRBJ2-2 TRBV6-6 - CASSYPTGELFF TGTGCCAGCAGTTACCCCACCGGGGAGCTGTTTTTT
few TRBJ2-7 TRBV27 - CASSPWDNYEQYF TGTGCCAGCAGTCCCTGGGACAACTACGAGCAGTACTTC
- TRBJ2-7 TRBV6-2/TRBV6-3 TRBD1 CASSTPGGEQYF TGTGCCAGCAGCACCCCAGGGGGCGAGCAGTACTTC
many TRBJ2-1 TRBV5-1 - CASSLVQAHYNEQFF TGCGCCAGCAGCTTGGTACAGGCGCACTACAATGAGCAGTTCTTC
few TRBJ2-1 TRBV29-1 TRBD2 CSVVGLAGGDYNEQFF TGCAGCGTTGTAGGGCTAGCGGGAGGGGATTACAATGAGCAGTTCTTC
large TRBJ2-7 TRBV20-1 TRBD1 CSARSLDRGRYEQYF TGCAGTGCTAGATCCCTAGACAGGGGGCGATACGAGCAGTACTTC
few TRBJ2-7 TRBV18 - CASSDTHTSSYEQYF TGTGCCAGCTCCGACACTCACACTAGCTCCTACGAGCAGTACTTC
- TRBJ2-7 TRBV7-8 - CASRPDGTYEQYF TGTGCCAGCAGACCGGACGGAACCTACGAGCAGTACTTC
few TRBJ2-5 TRBV28 - CASSLTGGYGAQYF TGTGCCAGCAGTTTAACTGGGGGGTACGGGGCCCAGTACTTC
few TRBJ2-3 TRBV27 TRBD1 CASSLSGGGNTDTQYF TGTGCCAGCAGTTTATCAGGGGGCGGCAACACAGATACGCAGTATTTT
- TRBJ2-7 TRBV27 - CASSPRTTYEQYF TGTGCCAGCAGTCCGCGGACTACCTACGAGCAGTACTTC
few TRBJ2-1 TRBV20-1 - CSALVVGTLNEQFF TGCAGTGCTTTGGTGGTTGGGACTCTCAATGAGCAGTTCTTC
few TRBJ2-7 TRBV6-2/TRBV6-3 - CASSSGQPYTTLYEQYF TGTGCCAGCAGTTCGGGCCAGCCCTACACTACCCTCTACGAGCAGTACTTC
few TRBJ2-5 TRBV4-3 - CASSQERFGPQETQYF TGCGCCAGCAGCCAAGAACGTTTCGGACCACAAGAGACCCAGTACTTC
few TRBJ2-7 TRBV7-6 - CASTLGRDSYEQYF TGTGCCAGCACCCTAGGGCGGGATTCCTACGAGCAGTACTTC
- TRBJ2-1 TRBV7-3 TRBD2 CASSLISGPYNEQFF TGTGCCAGCAGCTTAATTAGCGGGCCCTACAATGAGCAGTTCTTC
few TRBJ2-7 TRBV6-5 TRBD2 CASSYPSGRRPYEQYF TGTGCCAGCAGTTACCCCAGCGGGAGAAGGCCCTACGAGCAGTACTTC
- TRBJ2-5 TRBV11-2 - CASSLSQGLGETQYF TGTGCCAGCAGCCTTTCCCAGGGATTGGGAGAGACCCAGTACTTC
- TRBJ2-1 TRBV7-6 - CASSFRGRSVDEQFF TGTGCCAGCAGCTTCCGGGGCCGGAGTGTGGATGAGCAGTTCTTC
many TRBJ2-7 TRBV7-9 TRBD1 CASLPGQGYEQYF TGTGCCAGCCTACCGGGACAGGGCTACGAGCAGTACTTC
few TRBJ2-7 TRBV4-1 - CASSQGAEQYF TGCGCCAGCAGCCAAGGGGCCGAGCAGTACTTC
many TRBJ1-4 TRBV20-1 - CSAEAVTNEKLFF TGCAGTGCTGAGGCCGTAACTAATGAAAAACTGTTTTTT
- TRBJ2-3 TRBV10-3 TRBD2 CAIREEAGGPLTDTQYF TGTGCCATCAGAGAAGAGGCGGGAGGGCCTCTTACAGATACGCAGTATTTT
- TRBJ2-7 TRBV7-9 TRBD2 CASSPVAGAAYEQYF TGTGCCAGCAGCCCGGTCGCGGGAGCTGCCTACGAGCAGTACTTC
once TRBJ2-3 TRBV9 TRBD2 CASSVSGRGTDTQYF TGTGCCAGCAGCGTTAGCGGGAGAGGGACAGATACGCAGTATTTT